This paragraph covers one T cell receptor beta chain sequence. The age range of participants was about 18 to 95 years, with residence in more than 20 US areas. This specimen belongs to a study of blood T cell repertoires in COVID-19. For the study at large: The United States, Italy and Spain supplied acute and convalescent COVID-19 samples. T cells, B-cell-depleted T cells, or PBMCs provided the cDNA or gDNA that served as material.

CDR3 length: 14 amino acids. The V gene end was trimmed by 4 bases and the J gene end by 1 base; junction bases not matched to a gene: 2. Germline V gene lookup returns CDR1 SGHVS and CDR2 FQNEAQ. Clones were read by immunoSEQ multiplex PCR, and TCRdb kept only the in-frame ones, dropping some. The sample lists about 140,000 clones, around 80% occurring once. The TCR comes from a woman aged 50 to 60 who had recovered from COVID-19. The sequenced sample consisted of PBMCs or T cells enriched from blood (not recorded which). This rearrangement joins TRBV7-8 to TRBJ1-1; 8 bases agree with TRBD1. The CDR3 region is CASSYGQGNTEAFF. The CDR3 DNA sequence: TGTGCCAGCAGCTACGGACAGGGGAACACTGAAGCTTTCTTT. The full variable domain, completed using reference TRBV7-8 and TRBJ1-1, is GAGVSQSPRYKVAKRGQDVALRCDPISGHVSLFWYQQALGQGPEFLTYFQNEAQLDKSGLPSDRFFAERPEGSVSTLKIQRTQQEDSAVYLCASSYGQGNTEAFFGQGTRLTVV.